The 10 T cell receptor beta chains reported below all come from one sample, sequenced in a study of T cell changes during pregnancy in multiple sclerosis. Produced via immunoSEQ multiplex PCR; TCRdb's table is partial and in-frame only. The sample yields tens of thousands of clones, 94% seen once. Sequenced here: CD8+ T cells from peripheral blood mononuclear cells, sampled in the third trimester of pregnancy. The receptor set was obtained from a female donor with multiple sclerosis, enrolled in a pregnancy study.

CDR3 bases: TGTGCCAGCAGCTTTGGGGCATTTGAGCAGTTCTTC. This codes for CASSFGAFEQFF. This sequence joins TRBV7-9 and TRBJ2-1; possibly TRBD1 for D (5 bases). Germline CDR1 reads SEHNR; CDR2 reads FQNEAQ (reference sequence). The CDR3 runs to 12 residues. Deletions cut 3 bases from V and 9 bases from J, with 9 bases between.

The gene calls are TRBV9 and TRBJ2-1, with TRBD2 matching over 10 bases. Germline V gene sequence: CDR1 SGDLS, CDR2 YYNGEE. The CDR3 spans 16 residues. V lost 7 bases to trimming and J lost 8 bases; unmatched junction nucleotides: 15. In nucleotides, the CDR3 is TGTGCCAGCGGGGGGGGAAGCGGGAGGGCGTCAGATGAGCAGTTCTTC. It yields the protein CASGGGSGRASDEQFF.

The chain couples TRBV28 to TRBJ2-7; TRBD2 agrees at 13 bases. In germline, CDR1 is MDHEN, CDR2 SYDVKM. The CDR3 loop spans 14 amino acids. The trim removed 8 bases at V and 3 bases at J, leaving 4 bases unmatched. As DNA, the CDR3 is TGTGCCAGCCGGAGGACTAGCGGGGGCTACGAGCAGTACTTC. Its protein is CASRRTSGGYEQYF.

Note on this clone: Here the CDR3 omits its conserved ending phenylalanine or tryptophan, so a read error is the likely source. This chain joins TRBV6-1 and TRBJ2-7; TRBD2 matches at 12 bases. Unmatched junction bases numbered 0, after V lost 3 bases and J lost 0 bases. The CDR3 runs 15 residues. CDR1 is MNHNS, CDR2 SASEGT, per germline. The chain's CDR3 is CASSEGLAGSYEQYL. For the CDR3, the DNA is TGTGCCAGCAGTGAGGGACTAGCGGGCTCCTACGAGCAGTACCTC.

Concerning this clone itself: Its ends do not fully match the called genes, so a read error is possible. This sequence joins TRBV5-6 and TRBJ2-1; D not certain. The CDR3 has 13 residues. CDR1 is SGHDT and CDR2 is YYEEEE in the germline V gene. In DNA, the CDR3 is TGTGCCAGCAGCTTGGACTCCAACAATGAGCAGTTCTTC. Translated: CASSLDSNNEQFF.

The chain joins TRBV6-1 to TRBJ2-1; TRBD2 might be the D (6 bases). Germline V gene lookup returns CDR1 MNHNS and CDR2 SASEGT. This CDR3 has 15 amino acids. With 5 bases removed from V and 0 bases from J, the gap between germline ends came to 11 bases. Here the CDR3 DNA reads TGTGCCAGCAGTTCGGCGGGAAGCTCCTACAATGAGCAGTTCTTC. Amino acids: CASSSAGSSYNEQFF.

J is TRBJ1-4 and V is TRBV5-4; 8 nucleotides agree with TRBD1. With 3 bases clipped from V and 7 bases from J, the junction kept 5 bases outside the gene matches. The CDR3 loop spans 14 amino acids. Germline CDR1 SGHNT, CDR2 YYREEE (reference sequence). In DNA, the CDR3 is TGTGCCAGCAGCTCGGACAGGGTCGGTGAAAAACTGTTTTTT. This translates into CASSSDRVGEKLFF.

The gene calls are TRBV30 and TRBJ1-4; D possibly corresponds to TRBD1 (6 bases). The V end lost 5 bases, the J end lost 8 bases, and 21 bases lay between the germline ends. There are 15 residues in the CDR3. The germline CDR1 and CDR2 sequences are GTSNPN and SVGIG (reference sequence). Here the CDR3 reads CAWFKPGHGREKLFF. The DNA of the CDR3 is TGTGCCTGGTTTAAGCCGGGACACGGACGCGAAAAACTGTTTTTT.

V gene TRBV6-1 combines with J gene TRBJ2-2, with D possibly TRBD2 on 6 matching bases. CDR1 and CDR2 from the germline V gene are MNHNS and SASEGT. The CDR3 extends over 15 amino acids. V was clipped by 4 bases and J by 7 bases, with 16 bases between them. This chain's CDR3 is CASSGDLIGSGELFF. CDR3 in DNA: TGTGCCAGCAGTGGGGACTTAATCGGGAGCGGGGAGCTGTTTTTT.

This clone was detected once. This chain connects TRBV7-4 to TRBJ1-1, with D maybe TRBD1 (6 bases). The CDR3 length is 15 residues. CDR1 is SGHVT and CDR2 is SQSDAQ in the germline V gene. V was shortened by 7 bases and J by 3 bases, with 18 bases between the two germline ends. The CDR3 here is CASIFFRGRDTEAFF. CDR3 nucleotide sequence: TGTGCCAGCATTTTCTTCAGGGGTAGGGACACTGAAGCTTTCTTT.